These 14 T cell receptor beta chains came from one sample sequenced in a study of blood T cell repertoires in COVID-19. TCRdb's table, derived via immunoSEQ multiplex PCR, lists solely in-frame clones and lacks some. Of approximately 290,000 clones listed, around 81% were seen once; the top ten hold about 15%. Sequences were obtained from peripheral blood. The origin of the receptors is a person in their 70s with COVID-19, enrolled during active disease.

The J gene is TRBJ2-3, the V gene TRBV4-1, with D unresolved. The CDR3 loop spans 13 amino acids. The germline V and J ends were trimmed by 4 bases and 0 bases, with 5 bases remaining between them. The germline V gene encodes CDR1 MGHRA and CDR2 YSYEKL. CDR3 protein: CASSPGSTDTQYF. CDR3 DNA: TGCGCCAGCAGCCCAGGAAGCACAGATACGCAGTATTTT.

The genes are TRBV13 and TRBJ1-4, with 9 bases fitting TRBD1. The V and J ends lost 3 bases and 9 bases, in that order; junction bases with no gene match: 8. This CDR3 is 15 amino acids long. Germline lookup yields CDR1 PRHDT and CDR2 FYEKMQ (reference sequence). As DNA, the CDR3 is TGTGCCAGCAGCTTCGGCGGGACAGGGAAGAAAAAACTGTTTTTT. Translated: CASSFGGTGKKKLFF.

This chain uses TRBV5-1 with TRBJ2-7, with 9 bases matching TRBD2. The CDR3 is 15 amino acids. The J segment lost 3 bases and the V segment lost 3 bases, leaving 7 bases of the junction unmatched. Germline V gene sequence: CDR1 SGHRS, CDR2 YFSETQ. The CDR3 DNA sequence: TGCGCCAGCAGCTGGGGTAGCGGGAGTGACTACGAGCAGTACTTC. This sequence encodes CASSWGSGSDYEQYF.

The chain links TRBV6-1 to TRBJ1-3, with TRBD1 matching over 7 bases. J lost 4 bases, V lost 3 bases, and 6 bases had no gene match. The CDR3 is made up of 15 amino acids. From germline, CDR1 is MNHNS and CDR2 SASEGT. CDR3 coding DNA: TGTGCCAGCAGTGACGCCGGGACAGTCGGAAACACCATATATTTT. Amino acid sequence: CASSDAGTVGNTIYF.

The V call is TRBV5-1, the J call TRBJ2-7; a possible D gene is TRBD2 (5 bases). The CDR3 loop spans 15 amino acids. V was trimmed by 0 bases and J by 2 bases, leaving 12 bases between them. The germline CDR1 and CDR2 sequences are SGHRS and YFSETQ. The CDR3 protein is CASSLAVGSAYEQYF. CDR3 nucleotides: TGCGCCAGCAGCTTGGCCGTGGGTAGCGCCTACGAGCAGTACTTC.

The chain has TRBV20-1 and TRBJ1-1, with D possibly matching TRBD1 (6 bases). This CDR3 region has 11 residues. Germline loops: CDR1 DFQATT, CDR2 SNEGSKA (reference sequence). V lost 1 base and J 7 bases, leaving 7 bases between the germline ends. The CDR3 DNA reads TGCAGTGCTAGAGGAGGGGGTGAAGCTTTCTTT. As protein: CSARGGGEAFF.

The V and J genes are TRBV19 and TRBJ1-2; D is unclear. The CDR3 spans 12 residues. With 7 bases removed from V and 8 bases from J, the gap between germline ends came to 14 bases. Germline V CDR1 and CDR2: LNHDA, SQIVND (reference sequence). The CDR3 is CASTGRGRGYTF. CDR3 coding DNA: TGTGCCAGTACCGGGCGGGGTAGAGGCTACACCTTC.

V usage is TRBV4-3 and J usage is TRBJ2-3, with D maybe TRBD2 (6 bases). Between the trimmed V and J ends, which lost 1 base and 1 base, there was a span of 9 bases. Germline CDR1 and CDR2: LGHNA and YSLEER. The CDR3 is 15 residues long. CDR3 region: CASSQGSGGTDTQYF. Here the CDR3 DNA reads TGCGCCAGCAGCCAAGGTAGCGGAGGCACAGATACGCAGTATTTT.

This clone was seen only once. This chain uses TRBV9 with TRBJ2-2; a possible D gene is TRBD2 (6 bases). Trimming stripped 4 bases from V and 3 bases from J, with 10 bases between. The CDR3 is 14 residues long. Germline V lookup: CDR1 SGDLS, CDR2 YYNGEE. The CDR3 protein is CASSPEGDTGELFF. The CDR3 nucleotides are TGTGCCAGCAGCCCGGAGGGAGACACCGGGGAGCTGTTTTTT.

The chain combines TRBV4-3 with TRBJ2-7, with TRBD1 as a possible D gene (5 bases). V was clipped by 4 bases and J by 1 base, with 14 bases between them. The CDR3 covers 15 residues. Germline CDR1 reads LGHNA; CDR2 reads YSLEER. This CDR3 is CASSRSLTDSYEQYF. The CDR3 DNA reads as TGCGCCAGCAGCCGATCTTTGACAGATTCCTACGAGCAGTACTTC.

The chain recombines TRBV11-2 with TRBJ2-2, with D possibly matching TRBD1 (5 bases). Germline-derived CDR1 and CDR2 are SGHAT and FQNNGV. The CDR3 consists of 14 residues. V shed 1 base and J shed 4 bases, with 7 bases lying between them. CDR3 bases: TGTGCCAGCAGCTTAGTAGGGGCCACCGGGGAGCTGTTTTTT. This encodes CASSLVGATGELFF.

This chain uses TRBV7-6 with TRBJ2-7; D is possibly TRBD2 (6 bases). V lost 5 bases, J lost 4 bases, and 18 bases lay in between. There are 15 residues in the CDR3. Germline CDR1 and CDR2: SGHVS and FNYEAQ. In nucleotides, the CDR3 is TGTGCCAGCAGCCCATCGATGGGACTGGGGTACGAGCAGTACTTC. Translating gives CASSPSMGLGYEQYF.

The V call is TRBV19, the J call TRBJ2-7; no clear D. V was shortened by 10 bases and J by 3 bases, with 10 bases between the two germline ends. CDR3 length equals 11 residues. Per germline, CDR1 LNHDA and CDR2 SQIVND (reference sequence). The CDR3 bases are TGTGCCACTTCGCTATACTACGAGCAGTACTTC. This sequence encodes CATSLYYEQYF.

The rearrangement joins TRBV5-4 to TRBJ1-2; a possible D gene is TRBD1 (5 bases). Trimming pared 0 bases from V and 7 bases from J, leaving 13 bases between. Germline CDR1 reads SGHNT; CDR2 reads YYREEE (reference sequence). The CDR3 length is 14 residues. The CDR3 coding sequence is TGTGCCAGCAGCTTGGCCCGGACACGTGGTGGCTACACCTTC. As protein: CASSLARTRGGYTF.